This passage covers 30 T cell receptor beta chains from one sample sequenced in a study of CD8+ T cells in alopecia areata. TCR sequencing used cDNA made by reverse transcription of extracted RNA. Assay: immunoSEQ multiplex PCR; the TCRdb copy retains only in-frame clones and omits some. The sample lists over 9,000 clones, around 63% occurring once. Lesional scalp punch biopsies and peripheral blood came from alopecia areata patients. The sample consisted of skin. The receptor source for this set is a human donor with alopecia areata.

The chain is built from TRBV7-2 and TRBJ2-7; tentatively, D is TRBD2 (5 bases). The CDR3 consists of 16 residues. The V and J ends lost 4 bases and 3 bases respectively, with 19 bases between them. The germline V gene has CDR1 SGHTA and CDR2 FQGNSA. CDR3 bases: TGTGCCAGCAGCTCTACCCCTTTAGCGCAGCTCTACGAGCAGTACTTC. Translating it yields CASSSTPLAQLYEQYF.

This rearrangement joins TRBV10-2 to TRBJ1-2, with 7 bases lining up with TRBD1. Looked up from germline, CDR1 is WSHSY and CDR2 is SAAADI. V trimming: 0 bases; J trimming: 6 bases; junction bases outside the gene matches: 13. The CDR3 sequence is 17 residues long. The CDR3 reads CASSESNIEQGKDGYTF. The CDR3 DNA reads TGCGCCAGCAGTGAGTCGAATATAGAACAGGGGAAGGATGGCTACACCTTC.

The chain uses TRBV5-1 and TRBJ2-7; D might be TRBD1 (7 bases). CDR3 length: 15 amino acids. Germline V gene data show CDR1 as SGHRS and CDR2 as YFSETQ. V shed 6 bases and J shed 4 bases, with 20 bases lying between them. The DNA of the CDR3 is TGCGCCAGCAACCTCGGAGGGGGCCCATTTTACGAGCAGTACTTC. Its protein product is CASNLGGGPFYEQYF.

A note on this clone: Other nucleotide sequences from this sample produce the same CDR3. This chain connects TRBV4-3 to TRBJ2-7; D is tentatively TRBD1 or TRBD2 (5 bases each). The CDR3 runs 16 residues. Trimming left V 0 bases short and J 2 bases short, with 14 bases between. Germline V gives CDR1 LGHNA, CDR2 YSLEER. In DNA form, the CDR3 reads TGCGCCAGCAGCCAAGAAACCGGGACGCTTACCTACGAGCAGTACTTC. This gives the protein CASSQETGTLTYEQYF.

This clone showed up just once. The chain is built from TRBV10-3 and TRBJ2-2; D is unresolved. The CDR3 loop spans 13 amino acids. Trimming took off 0 bases at V and 9 bases at J, with 8 bases between the two ends. The germline CDR1 and CDR2 sequences are ENHRY and SYGVKD. DNA for the CDR3: TGTGCCATCAGTGAGTCGAGCAACCGGGAGCTGTTTTTT. Its translation is CAISESSNRELFF.

CDR3 DNA: TGTGCCAGCAGCACCCTAGCGGGAGCTGACATTCAGTACTTC. It is translated as CASSTLAGADIQYF. This chain links TRBV7-2 with TRBJ2-4; 10 bases match TRBD2. Trimming removed 5 bases from V and 8 bases from J; junction bases left unmatched: 6. The CDR3 is 14 amino acids. CDR1 SGHTA and CDR2 FQGNSA come from the germline V gene.

The chain uses TRBV25-1 and TRBJ1-1; no reliable D call. This CDR3 is 13 amino acids long. V lost 3 bases and J lost 3, with 8 bases in between. CDR1 is MGHDK and CDR2 is SYGVNS in the germline V gene. The CDR3 bases are TGTGCCAGCAGTGATGGGTGGGACACTGAAGCTTTCTTT. Its protein is CASSDGWDTEAFF.

This clone was picked up one time. V usage is TRBV19 and J usage is TRBJ2-5; 10 positions match TRBD1. The CDR3 sequence is 15 residues long. Germline assignment: CDR1 LNHDA and CDR2 SQIVND (reference sequence). With 10 bases clipped from V and 7 bases from J, the junction kept 15 bases outside the gene matches. CDR3 residues: CATLLPGTGEGTQYF. In DNA form, the CDR3 reads TGTGCCACCCTCCTTCCCGGGACAGGGGAAGGGACCCAGTACTTC.

This chain links TRBV27 with TRBJ1-2, with 8 bases identical to TRBD1. The ends lost 5 bases at V and 7 bases at J; junction bases unmatched: 12. The CDR3 consists of 15 residues. Germline V gene lookup returns CDR1 MNHEY and CDR2 SMNVEV (reference sequence). Written as DNA, the CDR3 is TGTGCCAGCAGTCCCTCACGGACAGGGTGGCGTGGCTACACCTTC. The encoded protein is CASSPSRTGWRGYTF.

This clone was detected a few times. The V and J genes are TRBV6-1 and TRBJ2-1; D tentatively reads TRBD1 or TRBD2 (5 bases each). The ends were cut back, 7 bases at V and 4 bases at J, with 17 bases in the middle. The V gene's germline CDR1 is MNHNS and CDR2 SASEGT. The CDR3 runs to 15 residues. CDR3 nucleotide sequence: TGTGCCAGCACCCCGAGGGGCGCGAATTACAATGAGCAGTTCTTC. Encoded protein: CASTPRGANYNEQFF.

The chain employs TRBV2 and TRBJ2-5, with TRBD2 matching over 9 bases. CDR3 length: 18 residues. The germline V gene has CDR1 SNHLY and CDR2 FYNNEI. The V gene end was trimmed by 6 bases and the J gene end by 2 bases; junction bases not matched to a gene: 16. The CDR3 DNA follows: TGTGCCAGCAGGACCCTCGTCCTCGGCGGGGGGGGACAAGAGACCCAGTACTTC. It yields the protein CASRTLVLGGGGQETQYF.

CDR3 in amino acids: CASSLREPYTDTQYF. CDR3 nucleotide sequence: TGTGCCAGCAGCTTAAGGGAACCATACACAGATACGCAGTATTTT. The chain couples TRBV7-9 to TRBJ2-3; D ambiguous. Germline loops: CDR1 SEHNR, CDR2 FQNEAQ (reference sequence). This CDR3 comprises 15 residues. V lost 2 bases, J lost 2 bases, and 11 bases lay in between.

This clone was seen more than once but under ten times. V usage is TRBV11-3 and J usage is TRBJ2-7, with 9 bases lining up with TRBD2. This CDR3 comprises 15 residues. Germline V CDR1 and CDR2: SGHNT, YENEEA. With V trimmed by 1 base and J by 7 bases, 8 bases remained unmatched. The CDR3 protein is CASSLGGAGGLEQYF. CDR3 DNA: TGTGCCAGCAGCTTAGGTGGCGCGGGGGGGCTGGAGCAGTACTTC.

The chain employs TRBV7-9 and TRBJ2-7, with TRBD1 matching 8 bases. With V trimmed by 1 base and J by 3 bases, 5 bases remained unmatched. Germline loops: CDR1 SEHNR, CDR2 FQNEAQ (reference sequence). The CDR3 has 15 amino acids. The CDR3 sequence: CASSLGQGAFYEQYF. For the CDR3, the DNA is TGTGCCAGCAGCTTAGGGCAGGGGGCATTCTACGAGCAGTACTTC.

This clone was seen a handful of times. The V gene is TRBV13, the J gene TRBJ2-2; D gene unclear. Between the trimmed V and J ends, which lost 5 bases and 4 bases, there was a span of 11 bases. This CDR3 is built from 14 residues. CDR1 is PRHDT and CDR2 is FYEKMQ in the germline V gene (reference sequence). The CDR3 is CASSASSGTGELFF. CDR3 nucleotides: TGTGCCAGCAGCGCTAGTTCGGGCACCGGGGAGCTGTTTTTT.

Only a few counts were recorded for this clone. CDR3 sequence reads: CASPELGEGDKNIQYF. For the CDR3, the DNA is TGTGCCAGCCCTGAACTGGGGGAAGGTGACAAAAACATTCAGTACTTC. The J gene is TRBJ2-4, the V gene TRBV2; D is possibly TRBD1 or TRBD2 (5 bases each). Per germline, CDR1 SNHLY and CDR2 FYNNEI. The CDR3 contains 16 residues. The V and J ends lost 8 bases and 3 bases respectively, with 20 bases between them.

This clone was recorded once. A junction end diverges from the germline sequence, so it may reflect a read error. This sample also contains other DNA sequences that code for the same CDR3. The chain uses TRBV7-2 and TRBJ2-7, with D possibly matching TRBD2 (5 bases). Germline values: CDR1 SGHTA, CDR2 FQGNSA. CDR3 length: 14 residues. The CDR3 DNA reads as TGTGCTAGCACCCCCCGGTCGGGGATCGACGAGCAGTACTTC. This gives the protein CASTPRSGIDEQYF.

V and J are TRBV19 and TRBJ2-2, with D possibly TRBD2 on 5 matching bases. This CDR3 is built from 15 residues. V lost 0 bases to trimming and J lost 4 bases, with 9 bases between them. Germline assignment: CDR1 LNHDA and CDR2 SQIVND (reference sequence). The CDR3 DNA reads TGTGCCAGTAGTATAGATTCGGGGATCACCGGGGAGCTGTTTTTT. This encodes CASSIDSGITGELFF.

In this sample, this clone turned up a few times. One end of the junction fails to match germline, which may point to a read error. The chain has TRBV7-2 and TRBJ2-3; 7 nucleotides align to TRBD2. Germline CDR1 and CDR2: SGHTA and FQGNSA. The CDR3 consists of 12 residues. CDR3: CASSLAAGTQYF. The CDR3 region has the DNA TGTGCCAGCAGCCTAGCGGCGGGTACGCAGTATTTT.

J is TRBJ2-3 and V is TRBV13; TRBD1 aligns across 8 bases. V was pared by 0 bases and J by 0 bases, with 5 bases of the junction left unmatched. The CDR3 consists of 17 residues. CDR1 and CDR2 (germline): PRHDT, FYEKMQ (reference sequence). CDR3 bases: TGTGCCAGCAGCTTAGGGGACAGGGTCAGGAGCACAGATACGCAGTATTTT. It yields the protein CASSLGDRVRSTDTQYF.

The rearrangement links TRBV5-1 to TRBJ2-7; D possibly matches TRBD1 or TRBD2 (6 bases each). The CDR3 has 12 residues. Germline CDR1 is SGHRS and CDR2 is YFSETQ. V lost 2 bases and J lost 5, with 8 bases in between. CDR3 DNA: TGCGCCAGCAGCTTTAGGGGGGACGAGCAGTACTTC. Encoded protein: CASSFRGDEQYF.

CDR3 nucleotide sequence: TGTGCCATCAGCCTAGGCAGCGGCACAGATACGCAGTATTTT. Translated, it gives CAISLGSGTDTQYF. The gene calls are TRBV10-3 and TRBJ2-3; D is ambiguous. The CDR3 runs 14 residues. CDR1 ENHRY and CDR2 SYGVKD come from the germline V gene. The V and J ends lost 6 bases and 1 base respectively, with 11 bases between them.

This clone is medium-sized within its sample. The genes are TRBV7-8 and TRBJ2-1; 9 bases fit TRBD1. From germline, CDR1 is SGHVS and CDR2 FQNEAQ. Trimming took 4 bases from V and 4 from J; bases not matched to a gene: 20. The length of the CDR3 is 20 residues. The CDR3 DNA reads TGTGCCAGCAGCTCCCCTCCGTTCAGTGTCTTGGGGACAGGGTACAATGAGCAGTTCTTC. Residues: CASSSPPFSVLGTGYNEQFF.

This clone has more than one count but fewer than ten. The V and J genes are TRBV28 and TRBJ2-5; D is perhaps TRBD1 (5 bases). This CDR3 is 15 amino acids long. In germline, CDR1 is MDHEN, CDR2 SYDVKM. V lost 5 bases and J 2 bases, leaving 15 bases between the germline ends. DNA for the CDR3: TGTGCCAGCAGTGTATCAGGGCGCCCACAAGAGACCCAGTACTTC. It yields the protein CASSVSGRPQETQYF. Together with reference TRBV28 and TRBJ2-5, the CDR3 gives the full variable domain: DVKVTQSSRYLVKRTGEKVFLECVQDMDHENMFWYRQDPGLGLRLIYFSYDVKMKEKGDIPEGYSVSREKKERFSLILESASTNQTSMYLCASSVSGRPQETQYFGPGTRLLVL.

V gene TRBV10-3 combines with J gene TRBJ1-1, with 11 bases matching TRBD1. V was clipped by 10 bases and J by 3 bases; unmatched bases: 13. There are 16 residues in the CDR3. Germline values: CDR1 ENHRY, CDR2 SYGVKD. The CDR3 sequence: CATRGTGGGLDTEAFF. The CDR3 nucleotides read TGTGCCACCAGAGGGACAGGGGGAGGTTTAGACACTGAAGCTTTCTTT.

The chain links TRBV7-9 to TRBJ2-2; no definite D call. The CDR3 contains 13 residues. Germline CDR1 reads SEHNR; CDR2 reads FQNEAQ (reference sequence). The V end lost 4 bases, the J end lost 3 bases, and 6 bases lay between the germline ends. CDR3 loop: CASSWTDTGELFF. The CDR3 coding sequence is TGTGCCAGCAGCTGGACGGACACCGGGGAGCTGTTTTTT.

The V and J genes are TRBV10-2 and TRBJ2-4; maybe TRBD1 (5 bases). From germline, CDR1 is WSHSY and CDR2 SAAADI. CDR3 length: 15 amino acids. V lost 3 bases and J 0 bases, leaving 9 bases between the germline ends. DNA of the CDR3: TGCGCCAGCAGTGACAGGGCCCTAGCCAAAAACATTCAGTACTTC. Protein product: CASSDRALAKNIQYF.

The chain is built from TRBV7-2 and TRBJ2-7, with a weak D call TRBD2 (6 bases). V was pared by 7 bases and J by 4 bases, with 20 bases between. Germline-derived CDR1 and CDR2 are SGHTA and FQGNSA. CDR3 size: 15 residues. The CDR3 here is CASTMTALGGYEQYF. The DNA for the CDR3 is TGTGCCAGCACCATGACTGCCCTAGGAGGGTACGAGCAGTACTTC.

This clone was seen a few times. The chain employs TRBV10-2 and TRBJ2-7; either TRBD1 or TRBD2 may supply D (5 bases each). V shed 3 bases and J shed 7 bases, with 25 bases lying between them. Germline CDR1 reads WSHSY; CDR2 reads SAAADI. The CDR3 runs to 17 residues. CDR3 protein: CASSEAVALGRGREQYF. In DNA, the CDR3 is TGCGCCAGCAGTGAAGCGGTCGCACTCGGTAGGGGTAGAGAGCAGTACTTC.

This clone was observed a handful of times. This rearrangement joins TRBV27 to TRBJ1-1, with D possibly TRBD1 on 5 matching bases. V was cut by 4 bases and J by 5 bases, with 17 bases left in between. This CDR3 region has 15 residues. Germline V lookup: CDR1 MNHEY, CDR2 SMNVEV (reference sequence). CDR3 DNA sequence: TGTGCCAGCAGTTCCCCGTCGGGGGTGGGAACTGAAGCTTTCTTT. Translating gives CASSSPSGVGTEAFF.